This T cell receptor (beta chain) was sequenced during a study of blood T cell repertoires in COVID-19 (dated by TCRdb to 2020 to 2022). Context from the whole study: Collaborator samples came from the United States, Italy and Spain and covered acute and convalescent phases of COVID-19. The prospective study material was composed of cDNA or gDNA derived from T cells, B-cell-depleted T cells, or PBMCs. Nearly every sample came with metadata listing a de-identified subject ID, COVID-19 status, age in years and sex. The repertoires were released in a freely available public database meant as a resource for research on the immune response to SARS-CoV-2. Samples were obtained from the ongoing ImmuneRACE study (first 160 participants) and from about 1,300 subjects provided by 6 global collaborators. HLA class I and class II types, where available, came from metadata supplied by the sample provider rather than from assay-based typing. Deeply sampled blood TCRbeta repertoires from subjects exposed to, actively infected with, or recovered from COVID-19 were included in the dataset.

CDR1 LGHNA and CDR2 YSLEER were looked up in the germline V gene. Trimmed from V: 0 bases; trimmed from J: 5 bases; junction bases lacking a gene match: 16. Taken from cysteine to phenylalanine, the CDR3 has 19 residues. The retained sequence is limited to the CDR3, 57 bases, with the frame set at the first base. What the research found in general, with its limitations: The quantity of clinical and demographic metadata differed by source and by participant and was supplied without curation.

Each collaborating institution followed its own protocols to collect whole blood in K2EDTA tubes. Collaborator samples were shipped for TCRbeta analysis as frozen whole blood, isolated PBMCs, or DNA extracted from either sample type. TCRbeta CDR3 regions were amplified from genomic DNA by means of the immunoSEQ Assay, a bias-controlled multiplex PCR. The original methods were these. Within the assay, amplification of reference gene primers was used to estimate how many nucleated cells each sample contained. Sequence reads were collapsed and filtered to measure the absolute abundance of every unique TCRbeta CDR3 rearrangement. For each sample, productive Simpson clonality was calculated as the square root of Simpson's diversity index over productive rearrangements. TCRdb mirrors the immuneACCESS table, restricted to in-frame sequences. Some clones are absent from its copies; in checked studies, under half trace to an unresolved V gene, and the reason for the others is unknown. V, J and clone size derive from that table, while D and trimming were established from the DNA sequence. Present in this sample are roughly 220,000 clones, approximately 81% of which were seen just once. 20% of the sample is in the top ten clones.

Concerning this clone itself: The target of this receptor is not known. Base qualities are not provided; no much larger clone lies one nucleotide away.

The sequenced sample consisted of peripheral blood. The chain links TRBV4-3 with TRBJ1-2; TRBD1 matches 9 bases in the middle. The TCR was taken from a man younger than 40 with active or convalescent COVID-19. The CDR3 loop reads CASSQESGTGFFTKYGYTF. The DNA sequence is given as TGCGCCAGCAGCCAAGAGTCCGGGACAGGGTTCTTTACAAAGTATGGCTACACCTTC.